This T cell receptor (beta chain) derives from a study of cytomegalovirus exposure and HLA in healthy donors. Germline V CDR1 and CDR2: GTSNPN, SVGIG (reference sequence). There are 14 residues in the CDR3. Trimming cost V 0 bases and J 7 bases; bases outside gene matches: 4. Primers included in the PCR were 60 Vbeta and 13 Jbeta primers. Repertoires were generated with immunoSEQ multiplex PCR, while TCRdb's copy carries only in-frame clones and drops some. This table has about 120,000 clones, around 66% appearing once. V is TRBV30 and J is TRBJ1-4, with 8 bases identical to TRBD1. The source of this sequence is a woman aged 40 to 50 in good health and CMV-seropositive. The sample was PBMCs. The CDR3 DNA reads TGTGCCTGGAGTGTGGACAGGGAGGTTGAAAAACTGTTTTTT. This encodes CAWSVDREVEKLFF.